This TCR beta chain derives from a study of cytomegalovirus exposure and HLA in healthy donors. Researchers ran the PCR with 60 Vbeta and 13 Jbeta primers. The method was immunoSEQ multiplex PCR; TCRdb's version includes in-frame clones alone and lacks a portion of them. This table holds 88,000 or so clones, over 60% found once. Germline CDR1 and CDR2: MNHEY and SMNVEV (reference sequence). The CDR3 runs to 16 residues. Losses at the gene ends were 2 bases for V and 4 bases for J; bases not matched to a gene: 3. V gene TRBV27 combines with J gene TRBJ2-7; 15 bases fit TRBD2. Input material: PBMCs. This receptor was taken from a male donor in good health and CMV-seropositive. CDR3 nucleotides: TGTGCCAGCAGTTTACACGGGACTAGCGGGGGGTACGAGCAGTACTTC. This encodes CASSLHGTSGGYEQYF.